These 22 T cell receptor beta chains were sequenced from one sample in a study of tumor-infiltrating lymphocytes in primary liver carcinoma. From unsorted bulk tissue weighing roughly 17-31 mg, DNA and RNA were co-extracted. The authors made TCR beta cDNA from approximately 490 ng total RNA with a constant-region primer. Libraries covering TCR beta were generated through three nested multiplex PCR rounds (using a slightly modified ARM-PCR). TRBV1-TRBV30 forward and Cbeta reverse primers drove the first two roughly 10-cycle rounds. TCRdb used MiXCR to reprocess the multiplex PCR reads, holding one entry per CDR3 protein. Here the sample spans about 21,000 distinct CDR3 sequences, approximately 70% being singletons. The sample comprised liver tumor tissue from sampling region 1. The subset is: tumor region T1, superior pole. The receptors were sampled from a middle-aged man with primary liver carcinoma and hepatitis B virus infection.

The V and J genes are TRBV2 and TRBJ2-1, with D possibly TRBD2 on 6 matching bases. The CDR3 length is 12 residues. In germline, CDR1 is SNHLY, CDR2 FYNNEI. CDR3: CDSSTWEDEQFF. In DNA form, the CDR3 reads TGTGACAGTTCGACATGGGAGGATGAGCAGTTCTTC.

The J gene is TRBJ2-7, the V gene TRBV11-2; a possible D gene is TRBD2 (6 bases). V was trimmed by 5 bases and J by 5 bases, leaving 19 bases between them. CDR3 size: 15 residues. CDR1 and CDR2 (germline): SGHAT, FQNNGV. The CDR3 loop reads CASSQGAGRTHEQYF. CDR3 in DNA: TGTGCCAGCAGCCAAGGGGCGGGGAGAACCCACGAGCAGTACTTC.

By frequency in the sample, this clonotype is large. V gene TRBV11-2 combines with J gene TRBJ2-2; TRBD2 is a possible D gene (6 bases). CDR1 is SGHAT, CDR2 FQNNGV, per germline. The CDR3 length is 15 residues. V was shortened by 3 bases and J by 0 bases, with 8 bases between the two germline ends. The CDR3 DNA is TGTGCCAGCAGCTTTGCGGGATCGAACACCGGGGAGCTGTTTTTT. Amino acid sequence: CASSFAGSNTGELFF.

About this clonotype itself: A junction end diverges from the germline sequence, so it may reflect a read error. This chain uses TRBV12-3 or TRBV12-4 with TRBJ2-2; the D gene is possibly TRBD2 (5 bases). The CDR3 covers 13 residues. CDR3 protein: CTSSGYSTGELFF. In DNA, the CDR3 is TGTACCAGCAGCGGCTACTCTACGGGGGAGCTGTTTTTT.

This clonotype has just one count. One junction end disagrees with the germline gene, perhaps due to a read error. The chain couples TRBV7-9 to TRBJ1-1; D uncertain. In germline, CDR1 is SEHNR, CDR2 FQNEAQ (reference sequence). CDR3 size: 13 residues. CDR3 bases: TGTGCCAGCAACTTAGAGGCGGGCTCCGAAGCTTTCTTT. Translated: CASNLEAGSEAFF.

Of note for this clonotype: The junction and the germline gene differ at one end; a read error may be behind it. The chain joins TRBV11-2 to TRBJ2-5, with D perhaps TRBD2 (5 bases). The CDR3 is 18 amino acids. CDR1 is SGHAT and CDR2 is FQNNGV in the germline V gene. CDR3 bases: TGTGGCAGCAGCTCAGTGAGGCTAGCCCTGGGAAAAAAAGAGACCCAGTACTTC. It is translated as CGSSSVRLALGKKETQYF. Supplemented by reference TRBV11-2 and TRBJ2-5, the full variable domain reads EAGVAQSPRYKIIEKRQSVAFWCNPISGHATLYWYQQILGQGPKLLIQFQNNGVVDDSQLPKDRFSAERLKGVDSTLKIQPAKLEDSAVYLCGSSSVRLALGKKETQYFGPGTRLLVL.

By share of the sample, this clonotype is medium-sized. The chain has TRBV7-8 and TRBJ2-7, with a possible D match to TRBD2 (6 bases). The CDR3 loop spans 13 amino acids. V dropped 6 bases and J dropped 6 bases, with 15 bases sitting between them. The germline V gene has CDR1 SGHVS and CDR2 FQNEAQ. The CDR3 reads CASSNALGGEQYF. The CDR3 DNA follows: TGTGCCAGCAGTAACGCTTTGGGAGGCGAGCAGTACTTC.

About this clonotype: The conserved phenylalanine or tryptophan is not found at the CDR3 terminus, so this likely reflects a read error. V and J are TRBV30 and TRBJ2-4; 7 bases align to TRBD1. The V gene's germline CDR1 is GTSNPN and CDR2 SVGIG (reference sequence). The CDR3 length is 14 residues. Trimming cost V 7 bases and J 4 bases; bases outside gene matches: 10. CDR3 amino acids: CALTEKGAKNIQYL. DNA for the CDR3: TGTGCCTTGACAGAAAAGGGGGCGAAAAACATTCAGTACCTC.

In its sample, this clonotype ranks as medium-sized (0.01 to 0.1%). The chain carries TRBV6-2 or TRBV6-3 and TRBJ2-1; 7 bases are a match to TRBD2. V gave up 5 bases and J gave up 6 bases; unmatched junction bases: 13. The length of the CDR3 is 16 residues. The germline CDR1 and CDR2 sequences are MNHEY and SVGEGT. The CDR3 sequence is CASSPWGSGKVNEQFF. In DNA form, the CDR3 reads TGTGCCAGCAGTCCCTGGGGGAGCGGGAAGGTCAATGAGCAGTTCTTC.

This chain uses TRBV5-1 with TRBJ2-3; 7 bases match TRBD1. CDR1 is SGHRS and CDR2 is YFSETQ in the germline V gene. Trimming at V came to 7 bases and at J to 0 bases, leaving 8 bases not matched to a gene. There are 15 residues in the CDR3. Written as DNA, the CDR3 is TGCGCCAGCTCGCCGGGACAGTCAAGCACAGATACGCAGTATTTT. It yields the protein CASSPGQSSTDTQYF. Complete variable domain (other parts from reference TRBV5-1 and TRBJ2-3): KAGVTQTPRYLIKTRGQQVTLSCSPISGHRSVSWYQQTPGQGLQFLFEYFSETQRNKGNFPGRFSGRQFSNSRSEMNVSTLELGDSALYLCASSPGQSSTDTQYFGPGTRLTVL.

Notes on this clonotype: Without the conserved terminal phenylalanine or tryptophan, this CDR3 likely stems from a read error. The chain carries TRBV13 and TRBJ2-7; 11 nucleotides agree with TRBD1. Germline assignment: CDR1 PRHDT and CDR2 FYEKMQ (reference sequence). The CDR3 has 14 residues. CDR3 residues: CPSSSDRGPYEQYS. CDR3 sequence (DNA): TGTCCCAGCAGCTCGGACAGGGGGCCCTACGAGCAGTACTCC.

In the case of this clonotype: A read error may explain this, as a much larger clone is one base away. This chain uses TRBV2 with TRBJ2-1, with D possibly being TRBD1 or TRBD2 (5 bases each). The CDR3 length is 17 residues. CDR1 and CDR2 (germline): SNHLY, FYNNEI. The CDR3 loop reads CASSEAPTGGPYNGQFF. The CDR3 DNA follows: TGTGCCAGCAGTGAAGCCCCTACTGGGGGACCCTACAATGGGCAGTTCTTC.

As for this clonotype: At one of its ends the junction is not consistent with the germline gene, which may arise from a read error. The chain has TRBV6-1 and TRBJ2-7, with TRBD2 matching 7 bases. In germline, CDR1 is MNHNS, CDR2 SASEGT. The CDR3 runs 17 residues. CDR3 DNA: TGTGCCAGCAATGAAGGAACCCTCGGGGCGGGAGATTACGAGCAGTACTTC. Encoded protein: CASNEGTLGAGDYEQYF.

This clonotype was detected a few times. Germline and junction disagree at one end, which may indicate a read error. V is TRBV4-1 and J is TRBJ2-3, with D perhaps TRBD1 (5 bases). The length of the CDR3 is 14 residues. Looked up from germline, CDR1 is MGHRA and CDR2 is YSYEKL. CDR3 nucleotides: TGCGCCAGCAGCCAAGGTCAGGGCACAGGTACGCAGTATTTT. It specifies CASSQGQGTGTQYF.

Comment on this clonotype: Germline and junction disagree at one end, which may indicate a read error. The chain carries TRBV10-2 and TRBJ1-1; D possibly corresponds to TRBD1 (6 bases). The CDR3 is made up of 14 amino acids. CDR1 and CDR2 (germline): WSHSY, SAAADI. Here the CDR3 reads CASRDGGANTDASF. The CDR3 nucleotides are TGCGCCTCAAGGGACGGGGGGGCCAACACTGACGCTTCCTTT.

This clonotype was seen a single time. An end of the junction differs from the germline gene, which may be a read error. The genes are TRBV11-2 and TRBJ1-1; D remains unclear. This CDR3 has 16 amino acids. Germline V gives CDR1 SGHAT, CDR2 FQNNGV. DNA for the CDR3: TGTGCTAGCAGCCCATCCATGGGGTTGGTGAACACTGAAGCTGTCTTT. This translates into CASSPSMGLVNTEAVF.

The chain has TRBV5-1 and TRBJ2-7, with 7 bases identical to TRBD2. From germline, CDR1 is SGHRS and CDR2 YFSETQ. This CDR3 contains 17 residues. V lost 8 bases, J lost 3 bases, and 20 bases stayed unmatched. The CDR3 protein is CASNLDMDPGGGYEQYF. CDR3 sequence (DNA): TGCGCCAGTAACTTAGACATGGACCCGGGGGGAGGCTACGAGCAGTACTTC.

This clonotype was seen ten or more times. This may stem from a read error, because a much larger clone lies one nucleotide away. The chain is built from TRBV6-5 and TRBJ2-1; 9 bases line up with TRBD1. The V gene end was trimmed by 5 bases and the J gene end by 8 bases; junction bases not matched to a gene: 4. The CDR3 loop spans 13 amino acids. CDR1 and CDR2 from the germline V gene are MNHEY and SVGAGI. The CDR3 region is CASSGQGNDEQFF. Written as DNA, the CDR3 is TGTGCCAGCAGTGGACAGGGGAACGATGAGCAGTTCTTC.

The chain recombines TRBV10-3 with TRBJ2-1; tentative D call: TRBD2 (6 bases). The V end was cut by 6 bases, the J end by 2 bases, with 38 bases between. This CDR3 comprises 23 residues. Germline lookup yields CDR1 ENHRY and CDR2 SYGVKD. Written as DNA, the CDR3 is TGTGCCATCAGCTTTCTACCTTCCCCGGACATTATGAGCGGCGGGGCGGCCTACAATGAGCAGTTCTTC. Protein sequence: CAISFLPSPDIMSGGAAYNEQFF.

In the case of this clonotype: One end of the junction fails to match germline, which may point to a read error. The chain has TRBV5-1 and TRBJ2-1; 9 positions match TRBD2. The CDR3 runs to 18 residues. Germline V CDR1 and CDR2: SGHRS, YFSETQ. This CDR3 is CAGSLDGSGSTSYNEHFF. CDR3 coding DNA: TGCGCCGGCAGCTTGGACGGTAGCGGGAGTACGTCCTACAATGAGCATTTCTTC.

Notes on this clonotype: One end of the junction does not line up with germline, which may come from a read error. The chain joins TRBV11-2 to TRBJ2-1; D unresolved. Looked up from germline, CDR1 is SGHAT and CDR2 is FQNNGV. The CDR3 runs to 16 residues. The CDR3 region is CASSLKLVVNYNERFF. CDR3 bases: TGTGCCAGCAGCTTAAAGCTGGTCGTTAACTACAATGAGCGGTTCTTC.

The V call is TRBV29-1, the J call TRBJ2-5, with 10 bases lining up with TRBD2. The germline gives CDR1 SQVTM, CDR2 ANQGSEA. This CDR3 has 13 residues. V was pared by 6 bases and J by 5 bases, with 6 bases of the junction left unmatched. The CDR3 sequence: CSVSETSGETQYF. The CDR3 bases are TGCAGCGTCTCCGAGACTAGCGGGGAGACCCAGTACTTC.